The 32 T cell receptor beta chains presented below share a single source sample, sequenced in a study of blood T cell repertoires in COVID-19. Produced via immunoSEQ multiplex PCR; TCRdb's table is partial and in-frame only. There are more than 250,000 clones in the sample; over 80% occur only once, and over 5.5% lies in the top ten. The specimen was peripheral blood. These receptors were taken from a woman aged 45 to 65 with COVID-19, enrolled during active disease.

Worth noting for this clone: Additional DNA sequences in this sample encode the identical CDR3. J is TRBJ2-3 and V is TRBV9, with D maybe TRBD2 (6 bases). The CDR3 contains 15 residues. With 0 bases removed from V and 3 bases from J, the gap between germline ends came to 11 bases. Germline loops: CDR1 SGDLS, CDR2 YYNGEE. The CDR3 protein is CASSVELAGTDTQYF. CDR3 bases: TGTGCCAGCAGCGTAGAGTTGGCGGGGACAGATACGCAGTATTTT.

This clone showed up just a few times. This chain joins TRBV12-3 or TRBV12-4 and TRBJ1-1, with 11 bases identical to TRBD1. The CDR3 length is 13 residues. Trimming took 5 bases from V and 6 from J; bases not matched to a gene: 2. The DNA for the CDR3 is TGTGCCAGCAGTGTGGGACAGGGGGCTGAAGCTTTCTTT. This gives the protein CASSVGQGAEAFF.

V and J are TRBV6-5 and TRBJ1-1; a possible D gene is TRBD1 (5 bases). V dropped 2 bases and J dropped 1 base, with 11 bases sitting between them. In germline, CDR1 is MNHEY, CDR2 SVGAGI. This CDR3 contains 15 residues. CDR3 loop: CASSYDGRANTEAFF. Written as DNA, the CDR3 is TGTGCCAGCAGTTACGATGGCAGGGCGAACACTGAAGCTTTCTTT.

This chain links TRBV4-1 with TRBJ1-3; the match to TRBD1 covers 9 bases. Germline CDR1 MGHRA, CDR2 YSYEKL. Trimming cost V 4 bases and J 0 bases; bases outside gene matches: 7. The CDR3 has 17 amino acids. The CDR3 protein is CASSRQQGADSGNTIYF. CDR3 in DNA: TGCGCCAGCAGCCGACAACAGGGGGCTGACTCTGGAAACACCATATATTTT.

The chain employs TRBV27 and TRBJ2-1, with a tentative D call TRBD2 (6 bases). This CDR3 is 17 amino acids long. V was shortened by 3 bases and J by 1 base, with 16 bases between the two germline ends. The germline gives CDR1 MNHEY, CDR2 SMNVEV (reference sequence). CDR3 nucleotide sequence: TGTGCCAGCAGTTTGGCGGGTTTTGGGACTTCCTACAATGAGCAGTTCTTC. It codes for CASSLAGFGTSYNEQFF.

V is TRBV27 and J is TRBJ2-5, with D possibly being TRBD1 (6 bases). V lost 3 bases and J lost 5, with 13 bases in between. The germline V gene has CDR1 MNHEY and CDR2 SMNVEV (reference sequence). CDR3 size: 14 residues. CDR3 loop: CASSLLDRRETQYF. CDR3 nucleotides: TGTGCCAGCAGTTTGCTCGACAGGAGGGAGACCCAGTACTTC.

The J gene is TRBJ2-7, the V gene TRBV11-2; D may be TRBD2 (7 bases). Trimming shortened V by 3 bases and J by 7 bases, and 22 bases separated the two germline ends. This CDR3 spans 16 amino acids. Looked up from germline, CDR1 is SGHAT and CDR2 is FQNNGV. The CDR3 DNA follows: TGTGCCAGCAGCTTGGAAGGAGCGGGAAGGGGGGAAGAGCAGTACTTC. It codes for CASSLEGAGRGEEQYF. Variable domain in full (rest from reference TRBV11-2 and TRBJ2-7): EAGVAQSPRYKIIEKRQSVAFWCNPISGHATLYWYQQILGQGPKLLIQFQNNGVVDDSQLPKDRFSAERLKGVDSTLKIQPAKLEDSAVYLCASSLEGAGRGEEQYFGPGTRLTVT.

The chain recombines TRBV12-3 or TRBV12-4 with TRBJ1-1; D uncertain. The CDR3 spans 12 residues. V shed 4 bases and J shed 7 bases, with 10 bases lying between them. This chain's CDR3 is CASSSGRGEAFF. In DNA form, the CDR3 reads TGTGCCAGCAGTTCGGGCCGGGGTGAAGCTTTCTTT.

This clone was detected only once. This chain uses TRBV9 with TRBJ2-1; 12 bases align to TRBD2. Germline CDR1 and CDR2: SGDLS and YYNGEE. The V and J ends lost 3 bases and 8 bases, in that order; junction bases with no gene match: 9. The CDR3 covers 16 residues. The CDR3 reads CASSAQGGLAGHEQFF. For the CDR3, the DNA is TGTGCCAGCAGCGCCCAGGGGGGACTAGCGGGCCATGAGCAGTTCTTC.

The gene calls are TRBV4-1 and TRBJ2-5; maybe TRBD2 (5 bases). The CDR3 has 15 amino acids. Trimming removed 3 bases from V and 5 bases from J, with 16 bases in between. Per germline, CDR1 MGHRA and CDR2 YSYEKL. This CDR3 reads CASSHQRNSGETQYF. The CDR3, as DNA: TGCGCCAGCAGCCATCAGCGAAACTCGGGGGAGACCCAGTACTTC.

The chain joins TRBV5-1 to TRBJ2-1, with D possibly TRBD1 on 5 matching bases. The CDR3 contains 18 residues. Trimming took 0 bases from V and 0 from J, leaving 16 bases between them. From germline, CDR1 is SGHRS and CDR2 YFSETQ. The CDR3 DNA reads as TGCGCCAGCAGCTTGGAGGGGATATCCCGAAGCTCCTACAATGAGCAGTTCTTC. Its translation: CASSLEGISRSSYNEQFF. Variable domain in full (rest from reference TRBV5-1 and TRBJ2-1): KAGVTQTPRYLIKTRGQQVTLSCSPISGHRSVSWYQQTPGQGLQFLFEYFSETQRNKGNFPGRFSGRQFSNSRSEMNVSTLELGDSALYLCASSLEGISRSSYNEQFFGPGTRLTVL.

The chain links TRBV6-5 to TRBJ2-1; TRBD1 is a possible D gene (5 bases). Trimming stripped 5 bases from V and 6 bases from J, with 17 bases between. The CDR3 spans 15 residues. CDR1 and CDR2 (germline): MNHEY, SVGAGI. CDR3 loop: CASSPRQNKGNEQFF. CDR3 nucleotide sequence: TGTGCCAGCAGTCCTCGACAGAATAAGGGCAATGAGCAGTTCTTC.

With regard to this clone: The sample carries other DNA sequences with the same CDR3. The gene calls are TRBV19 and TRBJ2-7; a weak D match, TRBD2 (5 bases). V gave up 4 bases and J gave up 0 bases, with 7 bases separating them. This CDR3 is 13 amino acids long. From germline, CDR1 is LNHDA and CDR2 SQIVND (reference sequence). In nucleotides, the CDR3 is TGTGCCAGTAGTAGGGAGAGCTCCTACGAGCAGTACTTC. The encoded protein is CASSRESSYEQYF.

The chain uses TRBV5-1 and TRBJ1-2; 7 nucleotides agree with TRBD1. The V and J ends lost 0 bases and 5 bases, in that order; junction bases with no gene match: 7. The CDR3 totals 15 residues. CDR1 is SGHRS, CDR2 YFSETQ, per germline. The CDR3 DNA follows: TGCGCCAGCAGCTTGGAGAGGACAGGATCATATGGCTACACCTTC. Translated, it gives CASSLERTGSYGYTF.

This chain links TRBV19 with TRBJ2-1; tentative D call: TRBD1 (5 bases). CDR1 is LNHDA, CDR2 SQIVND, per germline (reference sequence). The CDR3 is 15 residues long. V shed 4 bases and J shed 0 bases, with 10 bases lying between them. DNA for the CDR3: TGTGCCAGTAGTACAGGGCCCAGCTCCTACAATGAGCAGTTCTTC. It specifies CASSTGPSSYNEQFF. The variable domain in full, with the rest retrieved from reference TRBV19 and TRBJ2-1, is DGGITQSPKYLFRKEGQNVTLSCEQNLNHDAMYWYRQDPGQGLRLIYYSQIVNDFQKGDIAEGYSVSREKKESFPLTVTSAQKNPTAFYLCASSTGPSSYNEQFFGPGTRLTVL.

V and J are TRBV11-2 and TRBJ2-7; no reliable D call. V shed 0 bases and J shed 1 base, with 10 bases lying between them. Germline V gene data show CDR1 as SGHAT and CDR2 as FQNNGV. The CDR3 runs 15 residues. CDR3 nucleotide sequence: TGTGCCAGCAGCTTAGACGTAGCCTCTTCCTACGAGCAGTACTTC. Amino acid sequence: CASSLDVASSYEQYF.

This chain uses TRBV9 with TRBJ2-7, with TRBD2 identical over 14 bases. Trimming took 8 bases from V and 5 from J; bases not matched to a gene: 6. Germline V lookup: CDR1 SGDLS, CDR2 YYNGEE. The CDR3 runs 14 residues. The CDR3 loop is CASAPGLAGDEQYF. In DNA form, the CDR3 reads TGTGCCAGTGCACCGGGACTAGCGGGAGACGAGCAGTACTTC. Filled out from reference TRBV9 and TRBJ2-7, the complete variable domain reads DSGVTQTPKHLITATGQRVTLRCSPRSGDLSVYWYQQSLDQGLQFLIQYYNGEERAKGNILERFSAQQFPDLHSELNLSSLELGDSALYFCASAPGLAGDEQYFGPGTRLTVT.

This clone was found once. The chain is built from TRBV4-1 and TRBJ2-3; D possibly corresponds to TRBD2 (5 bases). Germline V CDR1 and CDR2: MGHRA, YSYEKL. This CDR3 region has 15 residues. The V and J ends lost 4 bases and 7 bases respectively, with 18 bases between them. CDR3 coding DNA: TGCGCCAGCAGCCTCTATCCGGCATCCGGGAATACGCAGTATTTT. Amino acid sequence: CASSLYPASGNTQYF.

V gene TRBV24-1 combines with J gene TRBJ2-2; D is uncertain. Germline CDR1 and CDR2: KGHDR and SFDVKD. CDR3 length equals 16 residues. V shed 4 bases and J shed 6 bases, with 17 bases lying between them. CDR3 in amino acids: CATSDLKPGVAGELFF. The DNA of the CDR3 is TGTGCCACCAGTGACCTCAAGCCAGGCGTCGCCGGGGAGCTGTTTTTT.

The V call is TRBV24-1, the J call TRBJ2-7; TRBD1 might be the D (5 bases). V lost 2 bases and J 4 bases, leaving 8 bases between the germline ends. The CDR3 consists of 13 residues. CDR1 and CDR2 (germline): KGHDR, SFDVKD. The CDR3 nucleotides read TGTGCCACCAGTGATTCCAGGGTTTACGAGCAGTACTTC. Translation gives CATSDSRVYEQYF.

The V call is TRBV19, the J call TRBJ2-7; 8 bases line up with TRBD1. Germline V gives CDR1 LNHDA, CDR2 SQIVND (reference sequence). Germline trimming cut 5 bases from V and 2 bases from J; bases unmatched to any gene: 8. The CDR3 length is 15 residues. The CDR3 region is CASSARDRNPYEQYF. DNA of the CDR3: TGTGCCAGTAGTGCCCGGGACAGGAACCCCTACGAGCAGTACTTC.

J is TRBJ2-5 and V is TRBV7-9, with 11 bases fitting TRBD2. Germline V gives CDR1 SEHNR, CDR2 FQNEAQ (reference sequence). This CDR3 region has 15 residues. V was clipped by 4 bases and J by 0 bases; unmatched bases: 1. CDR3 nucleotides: TGTGCCAGCAGCTCTAGCGGGGGGTACCAAGAGACCCAGTACTTC. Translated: CASSSSGGYQETQYF. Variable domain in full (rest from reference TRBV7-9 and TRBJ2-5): DTGVSQNPRHKITKRGQNVTFRCDPISEHNRLYWYRQTLGQGPEFLTYFQNEAQLEKSRLLSDRFSAERPKGSFSTLEIQRTEQGDSAMYLCASSSSGGYQETQYFGPGTRLLVL.

CDR3 sequence: CASSFSSGSSYNEQFF. Written as DNA, the CDR3 is TGTGCCAGCAGCTTCTCTAGCGGGAGCTCCTACAATGAGCAGTTCTTC. The J gene is TRBJ2-1, the V gene TRBV11-2, with 10 positions matching TRBD2. V shed 3 bases, J shed 0 bases, and the junction held 2 bases outside the gene matches. The CDR3 runs 16 residues. In germline, CDR1 is SGHAT, CDR2 FQNNGV.

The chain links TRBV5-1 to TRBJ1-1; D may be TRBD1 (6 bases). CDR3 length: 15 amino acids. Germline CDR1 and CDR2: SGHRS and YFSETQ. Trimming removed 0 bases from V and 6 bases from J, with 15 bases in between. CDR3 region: CASSLGLGAASEAFF. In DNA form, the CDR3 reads TGCGCCAGCAGCTTGGGACTGGGGGCGGCCTCTGAAGCTTTCTTT.

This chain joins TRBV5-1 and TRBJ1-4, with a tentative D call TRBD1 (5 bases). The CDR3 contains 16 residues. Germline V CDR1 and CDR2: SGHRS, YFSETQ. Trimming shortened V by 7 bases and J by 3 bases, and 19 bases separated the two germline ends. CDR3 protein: CASGHMGGTPNEKLFF. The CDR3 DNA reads TGCGCCAGCGGACACATGGGGGGGACCCCTAATGAAAAACTGTTTTTT.

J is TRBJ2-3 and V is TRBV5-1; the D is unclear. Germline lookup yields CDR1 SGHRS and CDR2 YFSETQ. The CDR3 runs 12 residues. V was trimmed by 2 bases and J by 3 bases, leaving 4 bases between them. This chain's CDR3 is CASSFTTDTQYF. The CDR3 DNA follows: TGCGCCAGCAGCTTCACTACAGATACGCAGTATTTT.

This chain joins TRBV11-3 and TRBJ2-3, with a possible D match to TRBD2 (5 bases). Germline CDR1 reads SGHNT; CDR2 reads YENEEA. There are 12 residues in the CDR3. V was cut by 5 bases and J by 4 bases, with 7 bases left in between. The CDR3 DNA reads TGTGCCAGCAGCCCCGGGGCAGATACGCAGTATTTT. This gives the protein CASSPGADTQYF.

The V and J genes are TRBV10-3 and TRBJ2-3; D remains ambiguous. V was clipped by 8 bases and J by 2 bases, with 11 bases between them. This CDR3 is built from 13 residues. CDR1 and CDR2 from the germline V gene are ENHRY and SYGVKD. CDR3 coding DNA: TGTGCCATCGGGCTAATTTCCACAGATACGCAGTATTTT. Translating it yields CAIGLISTDTQYF.

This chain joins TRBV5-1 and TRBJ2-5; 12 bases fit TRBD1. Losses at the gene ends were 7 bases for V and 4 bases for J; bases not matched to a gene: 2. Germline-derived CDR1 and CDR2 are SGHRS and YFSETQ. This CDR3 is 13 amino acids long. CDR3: CASGDRGRETQYF. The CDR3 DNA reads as TGCGCCAGCGGGGACAGGGGGCGAGAGACCCAGTACTTC.

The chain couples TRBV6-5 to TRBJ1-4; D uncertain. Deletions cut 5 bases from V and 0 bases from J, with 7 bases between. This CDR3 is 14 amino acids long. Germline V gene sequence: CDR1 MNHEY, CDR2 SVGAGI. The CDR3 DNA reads TGTGCCAGCAGTCGACACCCAACTAATGAAAAACTGTTTTTT. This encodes CASSRHPTNEKLFF.

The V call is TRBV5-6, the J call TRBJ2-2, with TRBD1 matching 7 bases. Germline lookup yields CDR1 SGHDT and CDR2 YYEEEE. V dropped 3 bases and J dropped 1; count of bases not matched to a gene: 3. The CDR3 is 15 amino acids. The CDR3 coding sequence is TGTGCCAGCAGCTGGGACAGACTGAACACCGGGGAGCTGTTTTTT. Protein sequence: CASSWDRLNTGELFF.

The CDR3 loop reads CASSQDGAGVYEQFF. The CDR3 nucleotides are TGCGCCAGCAGCCAAGATGGTGCGGGAGTCTATGAGCAGTTCTTC. J is TRBJ2-1 and V is TRBV4-1; 7 positions agree with TRBD2. The CDR3 totals 15 residues. V dropped 0 bases and J dropped 8; count of bases not matched to a gene: 7. Germline V CDR1 and CDR2: MGHRA, YSYEKL.